The clone carrying this TCR beta chain came up a few times. Antigen: not known. These data originate in a study of T cells in Graves' hyperthyroidism and ophthalmopathy. The investigators amplified TCR beta CDR3 regions from RNA transcripts. The study used the HTBI primer set for a first-round RT-PCR of the TCR CDR3. TCRdb itself ran the multiplex PCR reads through MiXCR, one entry per CDR3 protein. Of 600,000 to 900,000 distinct CDR3 sequences in the sample, around 17% were seen once. Study-wide findings and caveats: A median roughly six months before onset, the model predicted ophthalmopathy. Blood also contained most expanded thyroid clonotypes above 0.001.

Patients with uncontrolled infections, other autoimmune diseases, pregnancy or lactation were excluded. The PBMCs studied were ones that came from approximately 9.9 ml fresh peripheral blood. The sample consisted of blood. This TCR derives from a man aged 18 to 29 with Graves' hyperthyroidism.

CDR3 sequence (DNA): TGCAGTGCTAGAGATAGACTAGCGGGCAACCTATACAATGAGCAGTTCTTC. It translates to CSARDRLAGNLYNEQFF. V gene TRBV20-1 combines with J gene TRBJ2-1; 10 nucleotides agree with TRBD2. V lost 0 bases and J lost 4; bases outside the gene matches: 9. The CDR3 is made up of 17 amino acids. CDR1 is DFQATT and CDR2 is SNEGSKA in the germline V gene (reference sequence).